One T cell receptor (beta chain) is described in this entry. It has no known antigen specificity. The sample holds no much larger clone one base away, and base qualities are not on file. Including the terminal cysteine and phenylalanine, the CDR3 comprises 15 residues. The retained sequence is limited to the CDR3, 45 bases, with the frame set at the first base. Trimming removed 0 bases from V and 1 base from J, leaving 10 bases between the germline ends. Looking up the germline V gene (reference sequence) yields CDR1 SGHNT and CDR2 YYREEE. The CDR3 regions of human TCRbeta chains were analyzed by immunosequencing. In the authors' own workflow: TCRs in the repertoires were matched against a reference library of SARS-CoV-2-specific TCRs that had been generated with the MIRA antigen-specificity platform. Breadth was defined as the fraction of unique TCRs that were SARS-CoV-2-associated, and depth was defined as the fraction of total T cells that were SARS-CoV-2-associated. Using the MIRA data, each spike-specific TCR was mapped to the spike region that the TCR reacts to and placed in a CD4 or CD8 class. Log10-transformed breadth and depth values were compared by one-way ANOVA with Sidak's multiple comparisons tests. TCRdb stores this immuneACCESS table with in-frame sequences only. Part of the clones is absent; in the studies checked, under half of the shortfall reflects unresolved V genes, and no reason is known for the rest. V, J and clone size are taken as reported in that table, and D and trimming were inferred from the DNA itself. This sample gives approximately 180,000 clones in total; approximately 94% of them show up just once. The top ten clonotypes cover approximately 4% of the sample.

This sample is drawn from a study of T cell responses to AZD1222 COVID-19 vaccine (dated by TCRdb to the early 2020s). Study-wide context: A total of 240 or so trial participants underwent TCR sequencing, of whom some 200 had received two doses of AZD1222 and around 26 had received two doses of the MenACWY control vaccine. Trial participants were enrolled by age into subgroups of 18-55, 56-69 and 70-plus years, and around 150, 29 and 61 TCR-sequenced participants, respectively, were included in these subgroups.

This specimen's time point label, interpreted: about 28 days (+/-7) after the second vaccine dose. Interpreted using the paper, the treatment or condition label stands for: meningococcal conjugate vaccine given as trial control. Samples from vaccinated people were obtained from the UK trials COV001 and COV002, which included a single-blind randomized controlled phase 2/3 trial of AZD1222 (ChAdOx1 nCoV-19) in healthy adults. For TCRbeta chain sequencing, PBMC samples from trial participants were taken at day 0 and at day 28 after the second dose. Results the study describes overall, beyond this receptor: Participants were mostly white British and included more females than males, and it was suggested by the authors that clonal diversity may have been underestimated. CD4 TCRs associated with the vaccine covered the entire spike protein, and the dominant responses were in regions 160-218 and 743-854. Because no samples from the day 14 peak response were available, repertoires could be characterized only after the peak T cell response. The 56-69-year group was small, and its depth increase did not reach significance, likely because of low power. Nearly half of unique spike-specific TCRs reportedly recognized epitopes outside regions mutated in the B.1.351 and B.1.1.7 variants. After two AZD1222 doses, spike-specific TCR breadth and depth were significantly higher than at day 0 and than in MenACWY recipients. Conclusions about previously exposed vaccinees were limited because only six or seven AZD1222 recipients were SARS-CoV-2 seropositive at baseline.

This specimen was peripheral blood, taken 28 days after the second dose of the MenACWY control vaccine. The chain links TRBV5-4 with TRBJ2-5; the D region is possibly TRBD1 or TRBD2, each matching across 5 bases. The TCR comes from an adult who received the MenACWY meningococcal vaccine as a control. The CDR3 protein is CASSLAAGSQETQYF. The DNA is TGTGCCAGCAGCTTGGCGGCAGGGAGCCAAGAGACCCAGTACTTC.